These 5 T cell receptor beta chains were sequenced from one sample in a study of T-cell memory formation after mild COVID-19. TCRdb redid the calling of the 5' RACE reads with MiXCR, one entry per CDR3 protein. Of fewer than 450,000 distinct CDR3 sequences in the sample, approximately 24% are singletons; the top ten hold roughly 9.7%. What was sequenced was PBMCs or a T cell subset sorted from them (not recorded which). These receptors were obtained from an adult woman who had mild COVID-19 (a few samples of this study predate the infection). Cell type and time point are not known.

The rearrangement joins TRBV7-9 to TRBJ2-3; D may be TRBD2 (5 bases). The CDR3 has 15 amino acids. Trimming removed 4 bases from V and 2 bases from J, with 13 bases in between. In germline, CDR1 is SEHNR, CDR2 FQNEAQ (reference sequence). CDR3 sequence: CASSSPSSATDTQYF. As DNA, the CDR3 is TGTGCCAGCAGCTCTCCCAGTAGCGCCACAGATACGCAGTATTTT.

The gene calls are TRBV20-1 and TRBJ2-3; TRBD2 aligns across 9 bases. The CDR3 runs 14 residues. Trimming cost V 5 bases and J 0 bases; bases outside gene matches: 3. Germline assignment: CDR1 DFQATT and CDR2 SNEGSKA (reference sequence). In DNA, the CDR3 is TGCAGTGCTCCGACTAGCGGTAGCACAGATACGCAGTATTTT. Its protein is CSAPTSGSTDTQYF.

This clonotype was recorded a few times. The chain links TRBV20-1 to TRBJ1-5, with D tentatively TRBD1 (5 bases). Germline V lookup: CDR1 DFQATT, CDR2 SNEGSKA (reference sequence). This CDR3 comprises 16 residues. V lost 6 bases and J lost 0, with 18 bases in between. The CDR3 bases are TGCAGTGCCCAACGGGGCGGCAGTTATAGCAATCAGCCCCAGCATTTT. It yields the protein CSAQRGGSYSNQPQHF.

CDR3 protein: CASTPGGGYEQYF. CDR3 nucleotide sequence: TGTGCCAGCACCCCCGGGGGCGGCTACGAGCAGTACTTC. The chain uses TRBV2 and TRBJ2-7; D is possibly TRBD1 or TRBD2 (6 bases each). The CDR3 is made up of 13 amino acids. Germline CDR1 SNHLY, CDR2 FYNNEI. V was clipped by 7 bases and J by 3 bases, with 13 bases between them.

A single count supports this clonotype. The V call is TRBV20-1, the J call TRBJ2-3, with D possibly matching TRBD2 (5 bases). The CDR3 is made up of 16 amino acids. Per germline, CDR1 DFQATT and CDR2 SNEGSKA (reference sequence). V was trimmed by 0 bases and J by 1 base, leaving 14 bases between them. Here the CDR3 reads CSARDLSGRGTDTQYF. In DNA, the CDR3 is TGCAGTGCTAGAGATCTTTCCGGGCGGGGCACAGATACGCAGTATTTT.